This TCR beta chain is from a study of blood T cell repertoires in COVID-19. On the study more broadly: Samples came from the United States, Italy and Spain, spanning acute and convalescent COVID-19. T cells, B-cell-depleted T cells, or PBMCs provided the cDNA or gDNA that served as material.

This clone has just one count. TCRdb's copy holds only in-frame clones and misses some; the assay was immunoSEQ multiplex PCR. The sample shows 150,000 to 200,000 clones, roughly 86% of them seen only once. The CDR3 covers 14 residues. V lost 4 bases, J lost 4 bases, and 11 bases lay in between. The germline CDR1 and CDR2 sequences are SEHNR and FQNEAQ (reference sequence). The chain combines TRBV7-9 with TRBJ1-3; D is ambiguous. The source is a man in his 70s with acute or convalescent COVID-19. The sample taken for sequencing was peripheral blood. CDR3 DNA sequence: TGTGCCAGCAGCTACGGAGGAATCGGAAACACCATATATTTT. It specifies CASSYGGIGNTIYF.